This TCR beta chain came from a study of blood T cell repertoires in COVID-19. Sequencing used immunoSEQ multiplex PCR; TCRdb keeps in-frame clones, though not all of them. The sample includes about 320,000 clones, 90% to 95% of them seen just once. The germline V and J ends were trimmed by 9 bases and 0 bases, with 10 bases remaining between them. The CDR3 sequence is 13 residues long. CDR1 and CDR2 (germline): KGHDR, SFDVKD. Sequencing used PBMCs or T cells enriched from blood (not recorded which). The chain employs TRBV24-1 and TRBJ1-1; D is ambiguous. The clonotype was recovered from a woman in her 30s who had been exposed to COVID-19. CDR3 bases: TGTGCCACCCGGGAAGGGCTGAACACTGAAGCTTTCTTT. Protein: CATREGLNTEAFF.